This T cell receptor (beta chain) originates from a study of brain T cells in children with intractable seizures. Study results and caveats: Pre- and post-surgery blood differed in depth, so pre-surgery absences may be undersampling.

This clone came up once. Its antigen is unidentified. Sequencing was limited to surgery cases with top T cell transcript signatures in brain tissue. The CDR3 spans 12 residues. V dropped 7 bases and J dropped 4; count of bases not matched to a gene: 0. The germline CDR1 and CDR2 sequences are KGHDR and SFDVKD. Using immunoSEQ multiplex PCR, the repertoire was profiled, and TCRdb retains in-frame clones only, with some absent. Found here are about 76,000 clones, 90% to 95% of them singletons; the top ten hold roughly 1.4%. V gene TRBV24-1 combines with J gene TRBJ1-5; TRBD1 matches 7 bases. This TCR came from a boy under two years old with tuberous sclerosis and intractable seizures. The sequencing here drew on peripheral blood, taken at surgery. CDR3 sequence: CATRTGNQPQHF. CDR3 bases: TGTGCCACCAGGACAGGGAATCAGCCCCAGCATTTT.